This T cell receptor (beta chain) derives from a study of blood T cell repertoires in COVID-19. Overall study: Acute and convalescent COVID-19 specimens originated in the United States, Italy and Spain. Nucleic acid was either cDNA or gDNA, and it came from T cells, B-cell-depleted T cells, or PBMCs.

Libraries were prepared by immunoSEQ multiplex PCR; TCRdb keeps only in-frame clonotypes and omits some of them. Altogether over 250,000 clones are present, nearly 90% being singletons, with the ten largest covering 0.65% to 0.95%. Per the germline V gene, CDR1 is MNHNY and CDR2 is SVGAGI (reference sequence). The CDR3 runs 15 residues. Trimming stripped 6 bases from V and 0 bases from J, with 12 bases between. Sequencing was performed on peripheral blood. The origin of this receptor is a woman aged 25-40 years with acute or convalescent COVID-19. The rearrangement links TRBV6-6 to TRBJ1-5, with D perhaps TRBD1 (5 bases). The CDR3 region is CASSHRDSSNQPQHF. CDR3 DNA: TGTGCCAGCAGCCACCGGGACTCTAGCAATCAGCCCCAGCATTTT.